Listed below are T cell receptor beta chains from one sample, sequenced in a study of siplizumab effects on memory and regulatory T cells. Profiling relied on immunoSEQ multiplex PCR, and the TCRdb table lists in-frame clones only, not all of them. This table has 100,000 to 110,000 clones, approximately 94% appearing once. Source material: non-Treg CD4+ T cells sorted from blood. These TCRs come from a human donor in good health. CDR3s include the opening cysteine and the closing phenylalanine or tryptophan. The order of the fields is V gene, J gene, clone size, D gene, CDR3 protein, CDR3 DNA. The D gene is left open where the match is weak. Clone size, where shown, is once, few, many, or a class for clones that have expanded.

TRBV6-5	TRBJ2-7	-	-	CASSSDTPYYEQYF	TGTGCCAGCAGTTCCGACACCCCCTACTACGAGCAGTACTTC
TRBV10-3	TRBJ2-3	-	TRBD2	CAISAVAGSTDTQYF	TGTGCCATCAGTGCGGTAGCGGGAAGCACAGATACGCAGTATTTT
TRBV9	TRBJ1-1	-	TRBD1	CASSDDRGLTEAFF	TGTGCCAGCAGCGACGACAGGGGGCTAACTGAAGCTTTCTTT
TRBV28	TRBJ2-7	-	TRBD2	CASLRGGTHEQYF	TGTGCCAGCCTCCGGGGGGGTACCCACGAGCAGTACTTC
TRBV2	TRBJ2-7	-	-	CASSEARANEQYF	TGTGCCAGCAGTGAAGCTAGGGCCAACGAGCAGTACTTC
TRBV19	TRBJ1-5	-	TRBD1	CASSFRDSSFSNQPQHF	TGTGCCAGTAGTTTCCGGGACAGTTCCTTTAGCAATCAGCCCCAGCATTTT
TRBV28	TRBJ2-2	-	-	CASSRNGPGLHTGELFF	TGTGCCAGCAGTAGAAATGGACCGGGACTTCACACCGGGGAGCTGTTTTTT
TRBV7-2	TRBJ1-1	-	-	CASSLTTGSYTEAFF	TGTGCCAGCAGCTTAACTACAGGGTCTTACACTGAAGCTTTCTTT
TRBV2	TRBJ2-3	-	TRBD2	CASCRMAGDTDTQYF	TGTGCCAGCTGTCGAATGGCGGGGGACACAGATACGCAGTATTTT
TRBV2	TRBJ2-1	-	TRBD2	CAGGTSASYNEQFF	TGTGCCGGAGGGACTAGCGCTTCCTACAATGAGCAGTTCTTC
TRBV5-1	TRBJ1-1	once	-	CASRSRGDTEAFF	TGCGCCAGCAGGTCGAGGGGTGACACTGAAGCTTTCTTT
TRBV2	TRBJ1-4	-	TRBD1	CASSTRPTGDEKLFF	TGTGCCAGCAGTACCAGACCGACAGGGGATGAAAAACTGTTTTTT
TRBV6-5	TRBJ2-3	-	TRBD1	CASSQDRGLTDTQYF	TGTGCCAGCAGTCAAGACAGGGGCCTCACAGATACGCAGTATTTT
TRBV30	TRBJ1-5	-	TRBD1	CAWGQAPGQPQHF	TGTGCCTGGGGACAGGCCCCCGGACAGCCCCAGCATTTT
TRBV7-9	TRBJ2-5	-	-	CASSLSGETQYF	TGTGCCAGCAGCTTATCGGGAGAGACCCAGTACTTC
TRBV7-9	TRBJ2-2	-	-	CASSLARGTGELFF	TGTGCCAGCAGCTTAGCGAGGGGCACCGGGGAGCTGTTTTTT
TRBV5-1	TRBJ1-1	-	TRBD1	CASRLDRVTEAFF	TGCGCCAGCAGACTGGACAGGGTCACTGAAGCTTTCTTT
TRBV9	TRBJ1-3	-	TRBD1	CASSASDRAHGNTIYF	TGTGCCAGCAGCGCGTCAGACAGGGCACATGGAAACACCATATATTTT
TRBV28	TRBJ2-7	-	TRBD1	CASETGPQDEQYF	TGTGCCAGCGAGACAGGGCCCCAGGACGAGCAGTACTTC
TRBV28	TRBJ2-7	-	TRBD2	CASGSGLAYEQYF	TGTGCCAGCGGGTCAGGACTAGCCTACGAGCAGTACTTC
TRBV2	TRBJ1-1	-	-	CASSVERGHTGSEAFF	TGTGCCAGCAGTGTTGAGAGGGGCCACACGGGGAGTGAAGCTTTCTTT
TRBV6-1	TRBJ2-7	-	TRBD1	CANWETGGYEQYF	TGTGCCAATTGGGAGACAGGGGGCTACGAGCAGTACTTC
TRBV7-2	TRBJ1-4	-	-	CASSENVDSRLFF	TGTGCCAGCAGCGAAAATGTGGACAGTCGTCTGTTTTTT
TRBV14	TRBJ2-1	-	-	CASSQRLGGADEQFF	TGTGCCAGCAGCCAACGCTTAGGGGGGGCGGATGAGCAGTTCTTC
TRBV5-4	TRBJ2-1	-	TRBD2	CASSTKLAGGPNNEQFF	TGTGCCAGCAGCACCAAGCTAGCGGGAGGGCCTAACAATGAGCAGTTCTTC
TRBV4-1	TRBJ1-2	-	-	CASSQEAPRGGYTF	TGCGCCAGCAGCCAAGAAGCCCCCAGGGGTGGCTACACCTTC
TRBV28	TRBJ2-7	-	TRBD1	CASSGDSTYEQYF	TGTGCCAGCAGTGGGGACAGCACCTACGAGCAGTACTTC
TRBV5-3	TRBJ2-1	-	TRBD2	CARSRGLAGVNEQFF	TGTGCCAGAAGCCGGGGACTAGCGGGGGTCAATGAGCAGTTCTTC
TRBV6-1	TRBJ1-4	-	-	CASSVQGESEKLFF	TGTGCCAGCAGCGTACAGGGCGAAAGCGAAAAACTGTTTTTT
TRBV2	TRBJ2-7	-	TRBD2	CASSFMGGRFEQYF	TGTGCCAGCAGTTTTATGGGCGGGAGATTCGAGCAGTACTTC
TRBV29-1	TRBJ2-7	-	TRBD1	CSVLRRTGTYEQYF	TGCAGCGTACTAAGGAGGACAGGGACCTACGAGCAGTACTTC
TRBV12-5	TRBJ2-5	-	TRBD2	CASGLWVGRAGETQYF	TGTGCTAGTGGTTTGTGGGTCGGGAGGGCCGGTGAGACCCAGTACTTC
TRBV28	TRBJ2-3	-	TRBD2	CASSKRRLAGGDTQYF	TGTGCCAGCAGTAAAAGAAGACTAGCGGGAGGAGATACGCAGTATTTT
TRBV19	TRBJ2-5	-	TRBD1	CASSRTGFRETQYF	TGTGCCAGTAGTCGGACAGGGTTTCGAGAGACCCAGTACTTC
TRBV4-1	TRBJ1-4	-	TRBD1	CASSQGIGTGDEKLFF	TGCGCCAGCAGCCAAGGGATCGGGACAGGGGATGAAAAACTGTTTTTT
TRBV7-3	TRBJ2-3	-	-	CASSPGLLSTDTQYF	TGTGCCAGCAGCCCCGGTTTGTTGAGCACAGATACGCAGTATTTT
TRBV27	TRBJ2-1	once	TRBD1	CASSLSTPSGTASYNEQFF	TGTGCCAGCAGTTTATCGACCCCATCCGGGACAGCAAGCTACAATGAGCAGTTCTTC
TRBV28	TRBJ2-3	-	-	CASSRGRLSTDTQYF	TGTGCCAGCAGTAGGGGGAGACTTAGCACAGATACGCAGTATTTT
TRBV12-5	TRBJ2-1	-	TRBD1	CASGRGQGAGNEQFF	TGTGCTAGTGGCCGGGGACAGGGGGCGGGTAATGAGCAGTTCTTC
TRBV7-6	TRBJ2-7	-	TRBD2	CASSLGELAGPPYEQYF	TGTGCCAGCAGCTTAGGGGAACTAGCGGGACCCCCCTACGAGCAGTACTTC
TRBV18	TRBJ2-7	-	TRBD2	CASSPRTSGSSYEQYF	TGTGCCAGCTCACCCCGGACTAGCGGGAGCTCCTACGAGCAGTACTTC
TRBV15	TRBJ2-7	-	-	CATSSLLTSEQYF	TGTGCCACCAGCAGCCTATTGACCAGCGAGCAGTACTTC
TRBV6-5	TRBJ1-2	once	-	CASSYGGPTNYGYTF	TGTGCCAGCAGTTACGGGGGGCCCACTAACTATGGCTACACCTTC
TRBV6-4	TRBJ1-5	-	-	CASSGDQPQHF	TGTGCCAGCAGTGGGGATCAGCCCCAGCATTTT
TRBV5-1	TRBJ1-5	-	-	CASRRLGTASNQPQHF	TGCGCCAGCCGTAGGCTCGGGACGGCCTCCAATCAGCCCCAGCATTTT
TRBV11-2	TRBJ2-1	-	TRBD1	CASSRGTGRANEQFF	TGTGCCAGCAGCCGCGGGACAGGGAGAGCGAATGAGCAGTTCTTC
TRBV7-8	TRBJ2-7	-	TRBD2	CASSPSGSGLASSYEQYF	TGTGCCAGCAGCCCGTCCGGGAGCGGACTAGCCAGCTCCTACGAGCAGTACTTC
TRBV5-1	TRBJ2-5	-	-	CASSLAGGNQETQYF	TGCGCCAGCAGCTTGGCAGGGGGGAACCAAGAGACCCAGTACTTC
TRBV18	TRBJ2-5	-	TRBD2	CASSRGGETQYF	TGTGCCAGCTCCCGGGGAGGGGAGACCCAGTACTTC
TRBV7-9	TRBJ1-3	-	-	CASSLSGPGNTIYF	TGTGCCAGCAGCTTATCGGGGCCTGGAAACACCATATATTTT
TRBV28	TRBJ1-1	-	TRBD1	CASSQSQGADEAFF	TGTGCCAGCAGTCAATCACAGGGGGCGGATGAAGCTTTCTTT
TRBV7-3	TRBJ1-2	-	-	CAPAPYGYTF	TGTGCCCCCGCGCCCTATGGCTACACCTTC
TRBV7-2	TRBJ2-3	-	TRBD2	CASSFQAGVSTDTQYF	TGTGCCAGCAGCTTTCAAGCGGGAGTTTCCACAGATACGCAGTATTTT
TRBV7-2	TRBJ2-2	-	TRBD2	CASSLYRGGRGYTGELFF	TGTGCCAGCAGTCTTTACAGGGGCGGGAGGGGTTACACCGGGGAGCTGTTTTTT